This T cell receptor beta chain is from a study of blood T cells in healthy people across ages. Study findings and constraints: Researchers judged that diversity estimates from one million T cells fell short of true values. Roughly linear declines in TCR beta diversity per million T cells occurred with age. Whereas aged donors had fewer naive CD4+ cells, long-lived donors had more of them and higher diversity.

PCR was performed a second time for about 7 to 11 cycles using a sample-barcoded 5' primer and a J-beta primer mix. TCRdb called the 5' RACE reads again in MiXCR, with one record for every CDR3 protein. Counted here are about 1.8 million distinct CDR3 sequences, just under 50% occurring once; the ten biggest clones make up over 2%. Regarding this clonotype: Its antigen is not known.

Each sample yielded at least 5 micrograms of PBMC total RNA. From germline, CDR1 is MGHRA and CDR2 YSYEKL. Trimming took 3 bases from V and 4 from J, leaving 19 bases between them. The CDR3 extends over 17 amino acids. Sequenced: blood. This chain links TRBV4-1 with TRBJ2-1; the D gene is possibly TRBD2 (6 bases). The receptor was derived from a woman between 40 and 50 years old in good health. CDR3 sequence: CASSHYDGGEHYNEQFF. The CDR3 DNA sequence: TGCGCCAGCAGCCACTACGATGGCGGGGAGCATTACAATGAGCAGTTCTTC.